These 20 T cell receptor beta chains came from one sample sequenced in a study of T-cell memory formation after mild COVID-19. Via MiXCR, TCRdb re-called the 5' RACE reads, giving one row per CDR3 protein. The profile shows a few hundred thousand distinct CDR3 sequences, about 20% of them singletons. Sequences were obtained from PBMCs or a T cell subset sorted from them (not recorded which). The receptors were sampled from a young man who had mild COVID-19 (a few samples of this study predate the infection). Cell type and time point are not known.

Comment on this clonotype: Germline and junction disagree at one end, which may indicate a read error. The CDR3 region has the DNA TGTGCAAGCAGAGGGTTTGGGGGCACAGATACGCAGTATTTT. Protein: CASRGFGGTDTQYF. This chain uses TRBV2 with TRBJ2-3; D is perhaps TRBD2 (5 bases). The CDR3 spans 14 residues. Germline V gene lookup returns CDR1 SNHLY and CDR2 FYNNEI.

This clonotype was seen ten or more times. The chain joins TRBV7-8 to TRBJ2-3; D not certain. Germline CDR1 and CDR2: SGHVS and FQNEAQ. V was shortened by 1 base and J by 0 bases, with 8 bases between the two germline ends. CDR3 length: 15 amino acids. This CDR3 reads CASSLVLSSTDTQYF. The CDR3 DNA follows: TGTGCCAGCAGCTTAGTGCTCAGTAGCACAGATACGCAGTATTTT.

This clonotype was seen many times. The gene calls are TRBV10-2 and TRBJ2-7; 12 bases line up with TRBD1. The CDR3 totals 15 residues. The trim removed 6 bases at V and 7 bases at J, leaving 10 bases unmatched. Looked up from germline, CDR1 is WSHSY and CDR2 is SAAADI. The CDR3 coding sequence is TGCGCCAGCAGCGCACCGGGACAGGGGGCGCGGGAGCAGTACTTC. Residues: CASSAPGQGAREQYF.

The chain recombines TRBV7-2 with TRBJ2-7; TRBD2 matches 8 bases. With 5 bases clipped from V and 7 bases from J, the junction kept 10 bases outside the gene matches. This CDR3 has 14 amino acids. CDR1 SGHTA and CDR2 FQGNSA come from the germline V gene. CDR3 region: CASSTIGGGSEQYV. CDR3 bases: TGTGCCAGCAGCACCATAGGCGGGGGGAGTGAGCAGTACGTC.

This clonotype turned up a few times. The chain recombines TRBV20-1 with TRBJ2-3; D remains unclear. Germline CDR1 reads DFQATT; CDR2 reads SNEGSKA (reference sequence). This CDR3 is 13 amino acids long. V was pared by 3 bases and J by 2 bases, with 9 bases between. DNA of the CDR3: TGCAGTGCTAGGGATTCACCCACAGATACGCAGTATTTT. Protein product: CSARDSPTDTQYF.

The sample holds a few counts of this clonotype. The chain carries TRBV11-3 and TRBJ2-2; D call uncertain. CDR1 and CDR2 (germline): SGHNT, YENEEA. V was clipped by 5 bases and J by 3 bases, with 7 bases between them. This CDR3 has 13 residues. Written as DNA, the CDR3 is TGTGCCAGCAGCCGACTTGACACCGGGGAGCTGTTTTTT. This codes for CASSRLDTGELFF.

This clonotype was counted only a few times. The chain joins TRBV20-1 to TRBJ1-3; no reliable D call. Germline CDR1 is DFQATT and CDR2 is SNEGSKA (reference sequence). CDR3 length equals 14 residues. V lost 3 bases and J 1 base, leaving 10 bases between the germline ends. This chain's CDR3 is CSASPWASGNTIYF. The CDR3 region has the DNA TGCAGTGCTAGTCCGTGGGCTTCTGGAAACACCATATATTTT.

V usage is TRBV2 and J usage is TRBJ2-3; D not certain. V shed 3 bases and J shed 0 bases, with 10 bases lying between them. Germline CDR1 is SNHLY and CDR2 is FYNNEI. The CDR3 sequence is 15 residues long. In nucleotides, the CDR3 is TGTGCCAGCAGTGATTTGGGTCTCAGCACAGATACGCAGTATTTT. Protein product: CASSDLGLSTDTQYF.

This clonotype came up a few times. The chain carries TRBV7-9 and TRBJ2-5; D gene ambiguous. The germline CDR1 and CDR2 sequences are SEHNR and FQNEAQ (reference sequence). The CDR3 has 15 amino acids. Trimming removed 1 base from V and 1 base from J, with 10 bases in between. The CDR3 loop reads CASSLVAEAQETQYF. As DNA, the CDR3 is TGTGCCAGCAGCTTAGTGGCAGAAGCCCAAGAGACCCAGTACTTC.

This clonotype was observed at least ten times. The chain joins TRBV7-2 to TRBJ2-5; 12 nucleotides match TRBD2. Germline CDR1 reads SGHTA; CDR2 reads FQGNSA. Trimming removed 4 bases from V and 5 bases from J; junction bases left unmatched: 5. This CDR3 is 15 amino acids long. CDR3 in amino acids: CASSWTSGVGETQYF. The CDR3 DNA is TGTGCCAGCAGCTGGACTAGCGGGGTGGGGGAGACCCAGTACTTC. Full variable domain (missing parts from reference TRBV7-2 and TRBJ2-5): GAGVSQSPSNKVTEKGKDVELRCDPISGHTALYWYRQSLGQGLEFLIYFQGNSAPDKSGLPSDRFSAERTGGSVSTLTIQRTQQEDSAVYLCASSWTSGVGETQYFGPGTRLLVL.

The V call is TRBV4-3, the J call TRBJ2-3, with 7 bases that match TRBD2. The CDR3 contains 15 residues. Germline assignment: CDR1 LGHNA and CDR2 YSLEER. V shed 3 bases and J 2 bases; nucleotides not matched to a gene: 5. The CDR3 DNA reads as TGCGCCAGCAGCCAGGACTGGGACTACACAGATACGCAGTATTTT. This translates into CASSQDWDYTDTQYF.

The CDR3 DNA reads TGTGCCAGCAGCTCGGGGAGATTCTACGAGCAGTACTTC. Protein: CASSSGRFYEQYF. This chain links TRBV7-9 with TRBJ2-7, with D perhaps matching TRBD2 (5 bases). This CDR3 region has 13 residues. V dropped 4 bases and J dropped 3 bases, with 10 bases sitting between them. The germline gives CDR1 SEHNR, CDR2 FQNEAQ (reference sequence). Full variable domain (remainder filled in from reference TRBV7-9 and TRBJ2-7): DTGVSQNPRHKITKRGQNVTFRCDPISEHNRLYWYRQTLGQGPEFLTYFQNEAQLEKSRLLSDRFSAERPKGSFSTLEIQRTEQGDSAMYLCASSSGRFYEQYFGPGTRLTVT.

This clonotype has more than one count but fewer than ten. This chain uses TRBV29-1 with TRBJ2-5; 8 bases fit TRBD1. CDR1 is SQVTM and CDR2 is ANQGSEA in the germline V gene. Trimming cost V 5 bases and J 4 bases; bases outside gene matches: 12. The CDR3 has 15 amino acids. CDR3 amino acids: CSVSNWDRRGETQYF. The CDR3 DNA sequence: TGCAGCGTTAGTAACTGGGACAGGAGGGGAGAGACCCAGTACTTC.

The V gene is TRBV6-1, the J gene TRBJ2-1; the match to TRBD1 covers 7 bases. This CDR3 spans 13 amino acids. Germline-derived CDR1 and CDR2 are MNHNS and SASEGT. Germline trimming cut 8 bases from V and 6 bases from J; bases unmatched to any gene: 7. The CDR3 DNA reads TGTGCCAGCCCGGGACAGTACACCAATGAGCAGTTCTTC. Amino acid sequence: CASPGQYTNEQFF.

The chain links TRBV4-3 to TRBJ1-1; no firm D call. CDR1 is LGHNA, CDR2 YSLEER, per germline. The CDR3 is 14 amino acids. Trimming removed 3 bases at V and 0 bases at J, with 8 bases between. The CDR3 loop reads CASSQTRMNTEAFF. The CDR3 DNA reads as TGCGCCAGCAGCCAGACACGGATGAACACTGAAGCTTTCTTT.

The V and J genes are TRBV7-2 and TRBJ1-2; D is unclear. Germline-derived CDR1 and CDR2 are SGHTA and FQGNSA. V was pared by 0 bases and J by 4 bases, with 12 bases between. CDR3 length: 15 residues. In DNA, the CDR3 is TGTGCCAGCAGCTTAGCGGCCAGTTGGAGCTATGGCTACACCTTC. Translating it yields CASSLAASWSYGYTF.

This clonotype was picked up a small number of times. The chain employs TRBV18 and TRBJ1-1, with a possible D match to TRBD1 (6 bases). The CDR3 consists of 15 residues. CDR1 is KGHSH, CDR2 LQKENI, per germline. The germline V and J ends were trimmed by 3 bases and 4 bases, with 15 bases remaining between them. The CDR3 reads CASSPLDGGATEAFF. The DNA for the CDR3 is TGTGCCAGCTCACCGCTTGATGGGGGGGCCACTGAAGCTTTCTTT.

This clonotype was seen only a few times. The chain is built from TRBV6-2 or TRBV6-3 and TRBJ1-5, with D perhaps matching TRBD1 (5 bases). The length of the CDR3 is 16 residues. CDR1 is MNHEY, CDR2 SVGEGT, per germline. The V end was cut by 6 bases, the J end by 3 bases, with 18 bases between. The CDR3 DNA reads TGTGCCAGCAGCCCCGGCAGGGAGGGATCCAATCAGCCCCAGCATTTT. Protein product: CASSPGREGSNQPQHF.

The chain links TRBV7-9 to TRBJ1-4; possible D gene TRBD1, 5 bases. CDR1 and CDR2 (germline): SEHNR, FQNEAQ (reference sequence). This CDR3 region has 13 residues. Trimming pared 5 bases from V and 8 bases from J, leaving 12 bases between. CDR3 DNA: TGTGCCAGCAGCCAATGGACAAGGGAAAAACTGTTTTTT. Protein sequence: CASSQWTREKLFF.

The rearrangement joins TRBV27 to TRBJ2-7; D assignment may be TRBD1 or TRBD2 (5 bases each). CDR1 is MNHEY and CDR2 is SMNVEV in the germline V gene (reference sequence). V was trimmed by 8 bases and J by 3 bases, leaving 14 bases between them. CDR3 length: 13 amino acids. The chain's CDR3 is CASGTDLLYEQYV. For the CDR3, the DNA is TGTGCCAGCGGGACCGACCTCCTCTACGAGCAGTACGTC.